Each of the 19 T cell receptor beta chains below was sequenced from the same sample in a study of blood T cell repertoires in COVID-19. Here immunoSEQ multiplex PCR was the method, and the copy in TCRdb shows in-frame clones only, minus some. Among fewer than 120,000 clones listed, around four fifths were seen once. The specimen sequenced was peripheral blood. These receptors all stem from a woman in her sixties with acute or convalescent COVID-19.

The chain joins TRBV14 to TRBJ1-4; D gene uncertain. The length of the CDR3 is 15 residues. Deletions cut 4 bases from V and 4 bases from J, with 13 bases between. Germline V gives CDR1 SGHDN, CDR2 FVKESK. CDR3 sequence: CASSRPGTFNEKLFF. CDR3 sequence (DNA): TGTGCCAGCAGCCGGCCGGGAACATTTAATGAAAAACTGTTTTTT.

The chain has TRBV20-1 and TRBJ2-7; TRBD2 matches at 10 bases. With V trimmed by 3 bases and J by 3 bases, 5 bases remained unmatched. Germline CDR1 is DFQATT and CDR2 is SNEGSKA (reference sequence). The CDR3 totals 14 residues. CDR3 coding DNA: TGCAGTGCTAGTAGCGGGGGGCCGATCTACGAGCAGTACTTC. It specifies CSASSGGPIYEQYF.

V and J are TRBV11-3 and TRBJ2-5; TRBD2 agrees at 9 bases. Germline values: CDR1 SGHNT, CDR2 YENEEA. This CDR3 comprises 15 residues. V lost 0 bases and J lost 3; bases outside the gene matches: 2. CDR3 DNA sequence: TGTGCCAGCAGCTTAGAGGCTAGCGGGGAAGAGACCCAGTACTTC. Protein product: CASSLEASGEETQYF. Full variable domain (missing parts from reference TRBV11-3 and TRBJ2-5): EAGVVQSPRYKIIEKKQPVAFWCNPISGHNTLYWYLQNLGQGPELLIRYENEEAVDDSQLPKDRFSAERLKGVDSTLKIQPAELGDSAVYLCASSLEASGEETQYFGPGTRLLVL.

The chain combines TRBV15 with TRBJ1-4; weak D call: TRBD1 (5 bases). This CDR3 spans 18 amino acids. V shed 9 bases and J shed 6 bases, with 29 bases lying between them. Germline CDR1 reads LNHNV; CDR2 reads YYDKDF (reference sequence). The DNA of the CDR3 is TGTGCCACTAAAAAAGGGCGGGGGAGAGACACAAACCATGAAAAACTGTTTTTT. This gives the protein CATKKGRGRDTNHEKLFF.

V and J are TRBV9 and TRBJ2-1; 9 nucleotides align to TRBD1. CDR1 SGDLS and CDR2 YYNGEE come from the germline V gene. V was pared by 4 bases and J by 5 bases, with 4 bases of the junction left unmatched. This CDR3 has 14 amino acids. Here the CDR3 reads CASSSRTGDNEQFF. The CDR3 DNA reads TGTGCCAGCAGCTCGCGGACAGGGGACAATGAGCAGTTCTTC.

The rearrangement joins TRBV4-3 to TRBJ2-7, with D maybe TRBD1 (8 bases). V was pared by 3 bases and J by 6 bases, with 21 bases between. The CDR3 totals 16 residues. In germline, CDR1 is LGHNA, CDR2 YSLEER. The CDR3 region has the DNA TGCGCCAGCAGCCACGACCCACAGGGGGGGCTCTCCGAGCAGTACTTC. Residues: CASSHDPQGGLSEQYF.

The V call is TRBV12-3 or TRBV12-4, the J call TRBJ2-7; the D is unclear. The CDR3 length is 13 residues. Between the trimmed V and J ends, which lost 0 bases and 0 bases, there was a span of 3 bases. CDR3 residues: CASSLAHSYEQYF. DNA of the CDR3: TGTGCCAGCAGTTTAGCACACTCCTACGAGCAGTACTTC.

The chain recombines TRBV6-5 with TRBJ1-4; 10 positions agree with TRBD1. V dropped 6 bases and J dropped 11; count of bases not matched to a gene: 9. Per germline, CDR1 MNHEY and CDR2 SVGAGI. The CDR3 loop spans 14 amino acids. The chain's CDR3 is CASSLGQGVGKLFF. CDR3 DNA sequence: TGTGCCAGCAGCCTTGGACAGGGGGTGGGGAAACTGTTTTTT.

V and J are TRBV30 and TRBJ2-7; TRBD2 aligns across 12 bases. Germline loops: CDR1 GTSNPN, CDR2 SVGIG (reference sequence). The CDR3 length is 15 residues. After removal of 1 base from V and 2 bases from J, the junction contained 3 bases not matched to a gene. CDR3 sequence: CAWSGLAGGPYEQYF. CDR3 in DNA: TGTGCCTGGAGTGGGCTAGCGGGGGGGCCCTACGAGCAGTACTTC.

This sequence joins TRBV11-3 and TRBJ2-4; 7 bases align to TRBD1. Germline CDR1 is SGHNT and CDR2 is YENEEA. This CDR3 comprises 18 residues. V dropped 5 bases and J dropped 0; count of bases not matched to a gene: 13. CDR3 sequence reads: CASSLYRGPTLAKNIQYF. In DNA, the CDR3 is TGTGCCAGCAGCCTGTACAGGGGACCGACCCTAGCCAAAAACATTCAGTACTTC.

This clone was detected once. V is TRBV2 and J is TRBJ1-5; D might be TRBD1 (5 bases). The CDR3 extends over 16 amino acids. The germline V and J ends were trimmed by 5 bases and 7 bases, with 21 bases remaining between them. CDR1 SNHLY and CDR2 FYNNEI come from the germline V gene. In DNA, the CDR3 is TGTGCCAGCAGTCCCGGCCAGGACACCGGACGACAGCCCCAGCATTTT. Residues: CASSPGQDTGRQPQHF.

The rearrangement uses TRBV14 and TRBJ2-1, with 9 bases that match TRBD1. Per germline, CDR1 SGHDN and CDR2 FVKESK. The CDR3 runs to 16 residues. V was clipped by 1 base and J by 8 bases; unmatched bases: 9. CDR3 amino acids: CASSQVGRTGDHEQFF. CDR3 DNA: TGTGCCAGCAGCCAAGTCGGTAGGACAGGGGACCATGAGCAGTTCTTC.

CDR3 in amino acids: CASSYGVIPSYEQYF. The DNA of the CDR3 is TGTGCCAGCAGCTATGGAGTAATCCCTAGCTACGAGCAGTACTTC. This chain joins TRBV5-5 and TRBJ2-7; no definite D call. Trimming cost V 3 bases and J 3 bases, with 16 bases left between them. CDR3 length: 15 amino acids. Germline assignment: CDR1 SGHKS and CDR2 YYEKEE (reference sequence).

CDR3 bases: TGTGCCAGCAGCTTAGTCCGTCTAGCGGGGGGGCTTTCCTACAATGAGCAGTTCTTC. This sequence encodes CASSLVRLAGGLSYNEQFF. The J gene is TRBJ2-1, the V gene TRBV7-2; 12 nucleotides align to TRBD2. This CDR3 region has 19 residues. Trimming at V came to 1 base and at J to 1 base, leaving 8 bases not matched to a gene. The V gene's germline CDR1 is SGHTA and CDR2 FQGNSA.

The chain carries TRBV29-1 and TRBJ1-2; no firm D call. CDR1 and CDR2 (germline): SQVTM, ANQGSEA. The V gene lost 4 bases and the J gene lost 4 bases, with 13 bases spanning the gap. CDR3 size: 13 residues. CDR3 sequence reads: CSVVFVSLYGYTF. The CDR3 DNA follows: TGCAGCGTTGTGTTTGTCAGTCTCTATGGCTACACCTTC.

The V gene is TRBV9, the J gene TRBJ1-6; 9 bases are shared with TRBD1. The junction had 1 base not matched to a gene; V was cut back by 0 bases and J by 9 bases. Germline CDR1 reads SGDLS; CDR2 reads YYNGEE. The CDR3 spans 14 residues. Here the CDR3 reads CASSVGTGVSPLHF. CDR3 nucleotide sequence: TGTGCCAGCAGCGTAGGGACAGGGGTTTCACCCCTCCACTTT.

This clone was observed at least ten times. The chain joins TRBV4-2 to TRBJ1-2; 11 positions agree with TRBD1. The CDR3 loop spans 15 amino acids. V lost 0 bases to trimming and J lost 8 bases; unmatched junction nucleotides: 5. CDR1 is LGHNA and CDR2 is YNFKEQ in the germline V gene. CDR3 nucleotide sequence: TGTGCCAGCAGCCAAGATTGGACAGGGGGCCTCGGCTACACCTTC. Translation gives CASSQDWTGGLGYTF.

The rearrangement uses TRBV9 and TRBJ2-3, with D possibly matching TRBD2 (5 bases). Trimming stripped 4 bases from V and 0 bases from J, with 15 bases between. The V gene's germline CDR1 is SGDLS and CDR2 YYNGEE. This CDR3 comprises 16 residues. CDR3 bases: TGTGCCAGCAGCCCCCGCGGGCTAGCCAGCACAGATACGCAGTATTTT. As protein: CASSPRGLASTDTQYF. The full variable domain, rest sourced from reference TRBV9 and TRBJ2-3, is DSGVTQTPKHLITATGQRVTLRCSPRSGDLSVYWYQQSLDQGLQFLIQYYNGEERAKGNILERFSAQQFPDLHSELNLSSLELGDSALYFCASSPRGLASTDTQYFGPGTRLTVL.

This chain joins TRBV19 and TRBJ1-5, with D perhaps matching TRBD1 (6 bases). The CDR3 is 14 amino acids. Trimming left V 5 bases short and J 7 bases short, with 15 bases between. In germline, CDR1 is LNHDA, CDR2 SQIVND (reference sequence). CDR3 bases: TGTGCCAGTAGTTGGGGGCAGATCGGCCAGCCCCAGCATTTT. It translates to CASSWGQIGQPQHF.